This TCR beta chain stems from a study of OX40 agonist ivuxolimab in advanced cancers. Background on the study: Having had anti-PD-1, anti-PD-L1 or anti-CTLA-4 therapy before was allowed, and roughly 38% had some.

CDR1 is GTSNPN, CDR2 SVGIG, per germline (reference sequence). The length of the CDR3 is 11 residues. V was pared by 6 bases and J by 6 bases, with 9 bases between. Libraries were prepared by immunoSEQ multiplex PCR; TCRdb keeps only in-frame clonotypes and omits some of them. The sample records tens of thousands of clones, 80% to 90% being singletons. The timepoints at which blood was sampled were baseline, cycle 4 day 1, and cycle 7 day 1. Sequencing used CD4+ or CD8+ T cells sorted from blood, obtained in a trial of the OX40 agonist ivuxolimab. This receptor was identified in an adult with an advanced solid tumor such as melanoma, head and neck, liver or kidney cancer. The chain recombines TRBV30 with TRBJ2-1; no reliable D call. CDR3 sequence reads: CACTGGNEQFF. The CDR3 nucleotides are TGTGCCTGCACCGGTGGCAATGAGCAGTTCTTC. The full variable domain, in which reference TRBV30 and TRBJ2-1 provide the parts outside the CDR3, is SQTIHQWPATLVQPVGSPLSLECTVEGTSNPNLYWYRQAAGRGLQLLFYSVGIGQISSEVPQNLSASRPQDRQFILSSKKLLLSDSGFYLCACTGGNEQFFGPGTRLTVL.